This entry lists 7 T cell receptor beta chains sequenced from one sample in a study of blood T cell repertoires in COVID-19. The table came from immunoSEQ multiplex PCR; TCRdb's copy has only in-frame clones and leaves some out. Counted here are approximately 300,000 clones, around nine tenths occurring once; the ten biggest clones make up 1%. Sequencing was performed on peripheral blood. Source of these receptors: a man over 45 with active or convalescent COVID-19.

The V gene is TRBV5-1, the J gene TRBJ2-5; weak D call: TRBD1 (5 bases). The germline V gene has CDR1 SGHRS and CDR2 YFSETQ. This CDR3 is built from 15 residues. V was pared by 3 bases and J by 2 bases, with 14 bases between. The CDR3 protein is CASSSLGQGQETQYF. The DNA of the CDR3 is TGCGCCAGCAGCTCCCTGGGGCAGGGACAAGAGACCCAGTACTTC.

The chain couples TRBV7-2 to TRBJ1-5; TRBD1 matches at 11 bases. The germline V gene has CDR1 SGHTA and CDR2 FQGNSA. Germline trimming cut 1 base from V and 3 bases from J; bases unmatched to any gene: 2. This CDR3 spans 16 amino acids. This chain's CDR3 is CASSLGGQGVNQPQHF. The CDR3 DNA is TGTGCCAGCAGCTTAGGGGGACAGGGGGTCAATCAGCCCCAGCATTTT. The full variable domain, its missing parts supplied by reference TRBV7-2 and TRBJ1-5, is GAGVSQSPSNKVTEKGKDVELRCDPISGHTALYWYRQSLGQGLEFLIYFQGNSAPDKSGLPSDRFSAERTGGSVSTLTIQRTQQEDSAVYLCASSLGGQGVNQPQHFGDGTRLSIL.

The chain recombines TRBV7-9 with TRBJ2-2; unclear D gene. Germline V gene sequence: CDR1 SEHNR, CDR2 FQNEAQ (reference sequence). Trimming removed 2 bases at V and 4 bases at J, with 11 bases between. The CDR3 runs 15 residues. CDR3 coding DNA: TGTGCCAGCAGCTTAATGTCTGTCTCCACCGGGGAGCTGTTTTTT. The encoded protein is CASSLMSVSTGELFF.

J is TRBJ1-1 and V is TRBV5-1, with a possible D match to TRBD1 (6 bases). Deletions cut 1 base from V and 1 base from J, with 11 bases between. The germline CDR1 and CDR2 sequences are SGHRS and YFSETQ. The CDR3 extends over 15 amino acids. For the CDR3, the DNA is TGCGCCAGCAGCTTGCCCAGGGGTAGGAACACTGAAGCTTTCTTT. This sequence encodes CASSLPRGRNTEAFF.

The rearrangement uses TRBV7-2 and TRBJ2-5; TRBD2 might be the D (5 bases). Trimming stripped 3 bases from V and 2 bases from J, with 7 bases between. CDR3 length: 13 residues. CDR1 SGHTA and CDR2 FQGNSA come from the germline V gene. Written as DNA, the CDR3 is TGTGCCAGCAGCTTTGGAGGTCAAGAGACCCAGTACTTC. Translated, it gives CASSFGGQETQYF.

The chain uses TRBV6-5 and TRBJ1-3; D may be TRBD1 (5 bases). With 8 bases removed from V and 1 base from J, the gap between germline ends came to 12 bases. The CDR3 loop spans 14 amino acids. CDR1 is MNHEY, CDR2 SVGAGI, per germline. In DNA form, the CDR3 reads TGTGCCAGCCGTTCAGGGTTTTCTGGAAACACCATATATTTT. Its protein product is CASRSGFSGNTIYF.

The chain couples TRBV2 to TRBJ1-5; D remains unclear. Deletions cut 7 bases from V and 1 base from J, with 8 bases between. Per germline, CDR1 SNHLY and CDR2 FYNNEI. The CDR3 length is 13 residues. CDR3 amino acids: CASNKLSNQPQHF. CDR3 sequence (DNA): TGTGCCAGCAATAAACTCAGCAATCAGCCCCAGCATTTT.